This T cell receptor (beta chain) was found in a study of T-cell reconstitution after alpha-beta-depleted transplantation in children. Study outcomes and limitations: A year post-transplant, T-cell counts and diversity derived mostly from newly produced T cells.

Using unique molecular identifiers, the investigators prepared the TCRbeta library. Via MiXCR, TCRdb re-called the PCR reads, giving one row per CDR3 protein. The sample includes some 550,000 distinct CDR3 sequences, roughly 23% seen only once; the top ten take around an eighth. Turning to this clonotype: As yet, its antigen is unknown.

The CDR3 spans 12 residues. V lost 5 bases and J 4 bases, leaving 8 bases between the germline ends. Sequenced material: PBMCs, mostly from graft donor cells, taken 360 days after TCRalphabeta/CD19-depleted stem cell transplant. This chain joins TRBV12-3 or TRBV12-4 and TRBJ2-5; D may be TRBD2 (6 bases). The source is a boy under three years old who had a stem cell transplant for acute myeloid leukemia, so the T cells may come from the graft donor. Here the CDR3 DNA reads TGTGCCAGCAGTGGGGGGTCAGAGACCCAGTACTTC. Its protein product is CASSGGSETQYF.